The clone carrying this T cell receptor beta chain has only a few counts. Authors' processing steps: Amplification of reference gene primers provided the estimated nucleated cell counts. The data were produced by immunoSEQ multiplex PCR, yet TCRdb's version contains in-frame clones alone and is incomplete. Clone size and V and J calls were adopted from that table, with D and trimming inferred from the DNA. Among about 89,000 clones listed, about 83% were seen once. The data were obtained in a study of blood T cell repertoires in COVID-19. Study information: Samples taken during acute and convalescent COVID-19 were collected in the United States, Italy and Spain. The cDNA or gDNA used as material had been derived from T cells, B-cell-depleted T cells, or PBMCs.

Per the germline V gene, CDR1 is MNHEY and CDR2 is SMNVEV (reference sequence). The V and J ends lost 5 bases and 9 bases respectively, with 23 bases between them. CDR3 length equals 17 residues. The sequenced sample consisted of peripheral blood. The gene calls are TRBV27 and TRBJ1-6; possible D gene TRBD1, 5 bases. This TCR was sampled from a human donor in a cohort sampled during active COVID-19. CDR3 sequence (DNA): TGTGCCAGCAGTCCAGTTACGGGGGGAAGCCGAGGTTCACCCCTCCACTTT. Encoded protein: CASSPVTGGSRGSPLHF.